This T cell receptor (beta chain) was found in a study of Graves' ophthalmopathy and Graves' hyperthyroidism (dated by TCRdb to between 2018 and 2020). Concerning the study at large: Peripheral blood samples were taken at the time of initial diagnosis, before any treatment was given. Once sampling was done, hyperthyroidism patients were given methimazole at a starting dose of 30 mg daily, while ophthalmopathy patients were given high-dose intravenous methylprednisolone. The approximately 100 discovery patients were randomly divided into training and test sets at a 7:3 ratio. A discovery set of more than 90 patients (more than 40 ophthalmopathy, 55 to 60 stable hyperthyroidism) was enrolled to explore V-J signatures distinguishing ophthalmopathy from hyperthyroidism. TCR beta repertoire signatures were used to distinguish Graves' ophthalmopathy from Graves' hyperthyroidism and to predict progression to ophthalmopathy. For independent validation, a separate cohort was made up of 18 hyperthyroidism patients plus 17 patients who later progressed from hyperthyroidism to ophthalmopathy. In total, 120 to 150 blood samples were TCR-sequenced: around 42 ophthalmopathy, some 80 hyperthyroidism and roughly 17 hyperthyroidism-to-ophthalmopathy patients. In several hyperthyroidism patients, the T-cell repertoire of thyroid tissue was compared with the T-cell repertoire of blood. The study at large found these results: Ophthalmopathy was separated from stable hyperthyroidism by the 13-signature model with about 88% sensitivity and about 83% specificity in cross-validation and with 80%/75% in the test set. In validation, the model predicted ophthalmopathy progression with about 70% sensitivity and approximately 75% specificity; roughly 11 predicted patients were CT-confirmed with GO in a median of about 6.1 months. No statistical method was used to set the sample size in advance, and the investigators knew which group each participant was assigned to. Most expanded thyroid clonotypes with a frequency above 0.001 also appeared in blood, which suggests that blood repertoires may reflect the immune response in the thyroid.

Notes on this clonotype: Its antigen has not been determined. No qualities accompany the bases; no much larger clone lies one base away.

As encoded in the germline V gene (reference sequence), CDR1 is DFQATT while CDR2 is SNEGSKA. V is clipped by 5 bases and J by 1 base, and the sequence between their germline boundaries is 12 bases long. The CDR3 sequence holds 14 residues, the cysteine and phenylalanine included. Kept here is only the CDR3 DNA, which spans 42 bases and is read in frame from base 1. The ophthalmopathy patients had moderately to severely active disease, with a Clinical Activity Score of 3 or higher, a NOSPECS grade of 4 or higher, and a disease duration of less than 3 months. Patients with other autoimmune diseases, uncontrolled infections, pregnancy or lactation were excluded. Clinical symptoms, serum thyroxine, TRAb, thyroid ultrasound and orbital computed tomography were used for diagnosis. Using Ficoll-Paque density gradient centrifugation, PBMCs were isolated from about 10 ml of fresh peripheral blood. Total RNA was extracted with Trizol reagent and quality-checked on an Agilent 2100 Bioanalyzer.

TCR beta CDR3 regions were amplified from RNA transcripts for repertoire sequencing. A first-round RT-PCR used HTBI primers with the Qiagen OneStep RT-PCR kit, followed by a second-round multiplex PCR, size selection and purification. Libraries were sequenced paired-end with 100 bp reads on an Illumina HiSeq2000. From the authors' description of their analysis: SOAPnuke was used to process the reads, removing any read that contained adapters or uncalled bases, had a mean Phred below 15, or lacked an exact match to the constant primer or identifier. COPE v1.2.5 was used to merge high-quality paired reads. Each unique nucleotide sequence was treated as a clonotype, and MiTCR v1.1 was used to align the clonotypes to the IMGT TRB V, D and J references. The analysis was limited to V-J combinations with a frequency above 0.0001, which together covered 99% to 99.2% of repertoires. For each V-J combination, a TCR clonal expansion and chaos score was defined as F50 clonal expansion divided by the chaos observed in the TCRdist matrix. Features were reduced by Welch's t-statistics and random forest to some 13 V-J combinations, which fed a naive Bayes classifier. The similarity between thyroid and blood repertoires was quantified using the Morisita-Horn index. TCRdb passed the public sequencing reads through fastp at Q25 and MiXCR, retaining productive beta sequences. Entries that share a CDR3 protein sequence are merged under the most common genes and DNA. For this entry, the V and J calls and clone size follow TCRdb and not the study's own pipeline. This sample lists under 250,000 distinct CDR3 sequences; under 30% were detected once. About 8.2% of the sample lies in the top ten.

The chain uses TRBV20-1 and TRBJ1-5, with the identity of the D gene unclear. The sample was peripheral blood. This clonotype was obtained from a man in his forties or fifties with Graves' ophthalmopathy. Donor details come from another sample of the same person, matched by shared clones. The DNA sequence is TGCAGTGCTCCGGACCGAGCAAGCAATCAGCCCCAGCATTTT. Translated, this is CSAPDRASNQPQHF.